Listed below are T cell receptor beta chains from one sample, sequenced in a study of blood T cell repertoires in COVID-19. The data were produced by immunoSEQ multiplex PCR, yet TCRdb's version contains in-frame clones alone and is incomplete. The data contain some 97,000 clones, about 85% of them singletons. Sequenced material: peripheral blood. The receptors originated from a man aged 45-60 years with active or convalescent COVID-19. CDR3s include the opening cysteine and the closing phenylalanine or tryptophan. D genes are given only for firm matches. Some rows mark clone size as missing; the rest say once, few, many or name a class of expanded clone.

size: -; V: TRBV18; D: -; J: TRBJ2-1; DNA: TGTGCCAGCTCACCCCAGGGGGGAGACAATGAGCAGTTCTTC; CDR3: CASSPQGGDNEQFF
size: -; V: TRBV11-2; D: TRBD2; J: TRBJ2-1; DNA: TGTGCCAGCAGAACCGGGACTAGCGAGCAGTTCTTC; CDR3: CASRTGTSEQFF
size: few; V: TRBV10-2; D: -; J: TRBJ2-4; DNA: TGCGCCAGCAGTGAGATAGCCGACGGGACCAAAAACATTCAGTACTTC; CDR3: CASSEIADGTKNIQYF
size: -; V: TRBV2; D: -; J: TRBJ1-2; DNA: TGTGCCAGCTCACAGGGTTCCCTCTATGGCTACACCTTC; CDR3: CASSQGSLYGYTF
size: -; V: TRBV2; D: TRBD1; J: TRBJ2-5; DNA: TGTGCCAGCGAGGGGGAAAAACCCGGACAGGACCAAGAGATTTCCCAGTACTTC; CDR3: CASEGEKPGQDQEISQYF
size: -; V: TRBV7-9; D: -; J: TRBJ1-2; DNA: TGTGCCAGCAGCTTAGATGCAGGGTCGAGTGGCTACACCTTC; CDR3: CASSLDAGSSGYTF
size: -; V: TRBV4-1; D: TRBD1; J: TRBJ1-4; DNA: TGCGCCAGCAGCCAAGGGACAGGGCGGGAAAAACTGTTTTTT; CDR3: CASSQGTGREKLFF
size: -; V: TRBV30; D: TRBD1; J: TRBJ1-2; DNA: TGTGCCTGGAGTGTAAGGGGACAGGGGGACGGCTACACCTTC; CDR3: CAWSVRGQGDGYTF
size: -; V: TRBV13; D: -; J: TRBJ1-4; DNA: TGTGCCAGCAGCTTAGCACAAAGAAATGAAAAACTGTTTTTT; CDR3: CASSLAQRNEKLFF
size: -; V: TRBV10-2; D: -; J: TRBJ1-3; DNA: TGCGCCAGCAGTGAGACGACAATGGGAAACACCATATATTTT; CDR3: CASSETTMGNTIYF
size: -; V: TRBV5-6; D: -; J: TRBJ1-2; DNA: TGTGCCAGCAGCTTGGTAGGGAGTGGCTACACCTTC; CDR3: CASSLVGSGYTF
size: -; V: TRBV18; D: -; J: TRBJ1-6; DNA: TGTGCCAGCTCAGGCGGCCCCAACCTCCACTTT; CDR3: CASSGGPNLHF
size: -; V: TRBV5-5; D: TRBD1; J: TRBJ1-2; DNA: TGTGCCAGCAGCACCGGGACAGGTACTAACTATGGCTACACCTTC; CDR3: CASSTGTGTNYGYTF
size: -; V: TRBV2; D: -; J: TRBJ1-5; DNA: TGTGCCAGCAGTGAATTTGTTGCGGGCAATCAGCCCCAGCATTTT; CDR3: CASSEFVAGNQPQHF
size: -; V: TRBV11-3; D: -; J: TRBJ1-1; DNA: TGTGCCAGCAGCTTAGAATGGAGACCGGGGACTGAAGCTTTCTTT; CDR3: CASSLEWRPGTEAFF